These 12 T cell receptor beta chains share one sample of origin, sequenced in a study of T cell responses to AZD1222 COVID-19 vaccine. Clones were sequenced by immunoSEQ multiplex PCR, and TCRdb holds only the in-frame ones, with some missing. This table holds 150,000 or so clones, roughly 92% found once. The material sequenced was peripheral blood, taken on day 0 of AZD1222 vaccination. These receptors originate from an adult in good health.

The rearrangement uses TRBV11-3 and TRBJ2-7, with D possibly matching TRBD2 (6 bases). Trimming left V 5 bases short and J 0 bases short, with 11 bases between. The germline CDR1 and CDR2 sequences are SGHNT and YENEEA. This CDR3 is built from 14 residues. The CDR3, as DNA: TGTGCCAGCAGCCCCGGAGGGAGCTCCTACGAGCAGTACTTC. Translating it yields CASSPGGSSYEQYF.

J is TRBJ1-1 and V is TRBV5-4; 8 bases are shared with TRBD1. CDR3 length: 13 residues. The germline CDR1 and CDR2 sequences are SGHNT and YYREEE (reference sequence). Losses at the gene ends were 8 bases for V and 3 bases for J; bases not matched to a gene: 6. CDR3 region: CASRQGMYTEAFF. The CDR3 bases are TGTGCCAGTAGACAGGGGATGTACACTGAAGCTTTCTTT.

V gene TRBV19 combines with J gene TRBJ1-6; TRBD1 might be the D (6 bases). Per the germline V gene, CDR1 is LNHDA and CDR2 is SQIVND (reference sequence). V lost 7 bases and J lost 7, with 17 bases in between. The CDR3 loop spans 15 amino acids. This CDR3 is CASTGNRVLNSPLHF. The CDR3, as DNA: TGTGCCAGTACCGGAAACAGGGTTTTAAATTCACCCCTCCACTTT.

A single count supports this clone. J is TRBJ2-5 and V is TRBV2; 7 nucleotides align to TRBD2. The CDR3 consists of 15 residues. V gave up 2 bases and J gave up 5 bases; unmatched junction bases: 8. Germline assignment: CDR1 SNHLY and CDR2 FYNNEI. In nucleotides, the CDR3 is TGTGCCAGCAGTGAAAGGACTAGGCGAGTGGAGACCCAGTACTTC. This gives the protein CASSERTRRVETQYF.

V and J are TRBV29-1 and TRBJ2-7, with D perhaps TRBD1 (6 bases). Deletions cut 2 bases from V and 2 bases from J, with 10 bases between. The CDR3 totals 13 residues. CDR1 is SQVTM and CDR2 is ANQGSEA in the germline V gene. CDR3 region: CSVERDTTYEQYF. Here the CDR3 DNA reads TGCAGCGTTGAACGGGACACTACCTACGAGCAGTACTTC.

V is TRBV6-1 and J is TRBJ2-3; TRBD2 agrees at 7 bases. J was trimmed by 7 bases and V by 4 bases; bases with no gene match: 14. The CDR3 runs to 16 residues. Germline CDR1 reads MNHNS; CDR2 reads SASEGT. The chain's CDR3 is CASSASWGGILNTQYF. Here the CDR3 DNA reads TGTGCCAGCAGTGCCTCTTGGGGGGGGATTCTGAATACGCAGTATTTT.

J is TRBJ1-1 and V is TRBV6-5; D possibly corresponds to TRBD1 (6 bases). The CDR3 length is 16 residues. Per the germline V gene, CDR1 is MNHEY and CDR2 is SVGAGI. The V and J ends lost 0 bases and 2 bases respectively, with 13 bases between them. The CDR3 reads CASSYSRGGFNTEAFF. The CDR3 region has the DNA TGTGCCAGCAGTTACTCGAGAGGGGGTTTCAACACTGAAGCTTTCTTT.

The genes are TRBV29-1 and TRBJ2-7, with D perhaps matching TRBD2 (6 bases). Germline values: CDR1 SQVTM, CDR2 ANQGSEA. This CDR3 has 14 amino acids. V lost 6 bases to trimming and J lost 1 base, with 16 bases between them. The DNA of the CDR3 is TGCAGCGTGCCGAGCGGAGGGGAGTCCTACGAGCAGTACTTC. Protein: CSVPSGGESYEQYF.

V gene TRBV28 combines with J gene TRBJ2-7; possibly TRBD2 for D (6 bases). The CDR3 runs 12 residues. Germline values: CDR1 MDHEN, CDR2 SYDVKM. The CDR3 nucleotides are TGTGCAAGTCGGGAGCGGTCCTACGAGCAGTACTTC. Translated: CASRERSYEQYF.

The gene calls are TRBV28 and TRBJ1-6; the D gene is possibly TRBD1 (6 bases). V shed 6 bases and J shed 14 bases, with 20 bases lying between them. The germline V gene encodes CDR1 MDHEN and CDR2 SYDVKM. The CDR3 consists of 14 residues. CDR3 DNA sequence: TGTGCCAGCAGCCTAGACAGGCCGACGGGGTCCCTCCACTTT. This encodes CASSLDRPTGSLHF.

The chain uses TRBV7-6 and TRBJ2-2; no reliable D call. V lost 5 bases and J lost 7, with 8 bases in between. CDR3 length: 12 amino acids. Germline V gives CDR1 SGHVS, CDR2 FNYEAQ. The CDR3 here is CASSKVGGELFF. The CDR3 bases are TGTGCCAGCAGCAAAGTGGGCGGGGAGCTGTTTTTT.

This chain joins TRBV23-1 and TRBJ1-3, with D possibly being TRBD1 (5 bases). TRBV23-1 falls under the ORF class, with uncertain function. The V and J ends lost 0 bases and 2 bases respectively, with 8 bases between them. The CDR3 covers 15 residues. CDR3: CASSQSGVAGNTIYF. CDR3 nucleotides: TGCGCCAGCAGTCAATCGGGGGTGGCTGGAAACACCATATATTTT.